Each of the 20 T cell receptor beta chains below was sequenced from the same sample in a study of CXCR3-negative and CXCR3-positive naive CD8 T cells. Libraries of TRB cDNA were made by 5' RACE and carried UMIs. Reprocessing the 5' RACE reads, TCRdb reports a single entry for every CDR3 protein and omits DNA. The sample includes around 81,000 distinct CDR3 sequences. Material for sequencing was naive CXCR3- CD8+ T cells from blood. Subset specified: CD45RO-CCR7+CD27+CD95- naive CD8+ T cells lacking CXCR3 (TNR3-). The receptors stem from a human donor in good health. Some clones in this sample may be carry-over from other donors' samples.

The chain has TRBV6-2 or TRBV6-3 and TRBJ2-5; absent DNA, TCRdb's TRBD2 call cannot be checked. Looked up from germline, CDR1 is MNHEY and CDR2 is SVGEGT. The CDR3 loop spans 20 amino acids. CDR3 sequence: CASRNSFRLAGAGQQETQYF.

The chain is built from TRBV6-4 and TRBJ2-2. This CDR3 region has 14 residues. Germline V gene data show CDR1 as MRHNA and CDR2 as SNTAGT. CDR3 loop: CASSASGSTGELFF.

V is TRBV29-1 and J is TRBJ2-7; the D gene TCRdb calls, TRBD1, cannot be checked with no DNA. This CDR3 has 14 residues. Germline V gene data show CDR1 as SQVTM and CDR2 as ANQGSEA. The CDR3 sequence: CSVWSDRGPYEQYF.

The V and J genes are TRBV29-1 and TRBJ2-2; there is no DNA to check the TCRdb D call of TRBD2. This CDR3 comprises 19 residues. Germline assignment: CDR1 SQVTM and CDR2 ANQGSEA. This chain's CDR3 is CSVAGGGLAGESNTGELFF.

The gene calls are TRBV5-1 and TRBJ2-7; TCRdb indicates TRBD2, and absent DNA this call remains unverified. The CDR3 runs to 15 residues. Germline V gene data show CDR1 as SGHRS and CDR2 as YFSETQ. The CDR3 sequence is CASSSGTSGGYEQYF. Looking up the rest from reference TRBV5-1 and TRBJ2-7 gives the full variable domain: KAGVTQTPRYLIKTRGQQVTLSCSPISGHRSVSWYQQTPGQGLQFLFEYFSETQRNKGNFPGRFSGRQFSNSRSEMNVSTLELGDSALYLCASSSGTSGGYEQYFGPGTRLTVT.

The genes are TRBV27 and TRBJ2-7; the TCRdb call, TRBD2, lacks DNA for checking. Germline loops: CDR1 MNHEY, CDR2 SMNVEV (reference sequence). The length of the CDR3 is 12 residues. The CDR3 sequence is CASSLVGMEQYF.

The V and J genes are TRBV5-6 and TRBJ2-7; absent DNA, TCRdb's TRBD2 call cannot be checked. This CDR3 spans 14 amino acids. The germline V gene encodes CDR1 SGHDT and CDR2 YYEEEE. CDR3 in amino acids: CASSSRWTIYEGYF.

This CDR3 is CASSVGDSDEKLFF. The chain recombines TRBV9 with TRBJ1-4. The CDR3 runs to 14 residues. The germline V gene has CDR1 SGDLS and CDR2 YYNGEE.

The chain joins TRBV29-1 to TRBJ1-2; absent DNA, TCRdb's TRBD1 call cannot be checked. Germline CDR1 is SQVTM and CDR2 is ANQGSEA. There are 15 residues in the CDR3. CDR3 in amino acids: CSVEDQPGGPYGYTF.

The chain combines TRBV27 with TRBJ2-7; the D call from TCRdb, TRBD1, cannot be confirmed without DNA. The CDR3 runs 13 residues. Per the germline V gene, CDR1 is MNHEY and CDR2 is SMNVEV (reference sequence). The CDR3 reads CASRAGQGYEQYF.

CDR3 residues: CASSLPGTSGGAVTGELFF. This chain links TRBV7-6 with TRBJ2-2; absent DNA, TCRdb's TRBD2 call cannot be checked. The length of the CDR3 is 19 residues. Germline lookup yields CDR1 SGHVS and CDR2 FNYEAQ.

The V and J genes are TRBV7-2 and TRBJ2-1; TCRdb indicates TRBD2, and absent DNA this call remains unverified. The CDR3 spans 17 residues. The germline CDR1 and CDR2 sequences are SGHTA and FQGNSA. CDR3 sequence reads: CASSQRPGTYGYNEQFF.

The CDR3 here is CASSFGQMVPPREQYF. The V call is TRBV5-4, the J call TRBJ2-7; the TCRdb call, TRBD1, lacks DNA for checking. The V gene's germline CDR1 is SGHNT and CDR2 YYREEE (reference sequence). This CDR3 spans 16 amino acids.

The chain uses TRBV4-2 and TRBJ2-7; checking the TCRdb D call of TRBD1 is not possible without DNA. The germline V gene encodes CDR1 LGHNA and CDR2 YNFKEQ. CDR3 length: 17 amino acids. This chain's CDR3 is CASSQVEVGDSSYEQYF.

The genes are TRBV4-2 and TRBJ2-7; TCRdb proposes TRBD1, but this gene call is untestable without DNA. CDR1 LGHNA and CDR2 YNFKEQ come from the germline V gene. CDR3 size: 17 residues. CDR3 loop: CASSQIQGGWEDYEQYF.

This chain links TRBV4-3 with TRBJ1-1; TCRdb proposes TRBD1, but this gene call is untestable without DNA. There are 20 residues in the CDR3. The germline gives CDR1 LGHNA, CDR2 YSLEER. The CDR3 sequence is CASSQDGWVPQGAPNTEAFF.

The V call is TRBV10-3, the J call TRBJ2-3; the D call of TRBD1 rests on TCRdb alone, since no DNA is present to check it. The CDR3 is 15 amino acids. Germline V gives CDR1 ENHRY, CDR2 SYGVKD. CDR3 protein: CAIASTGFGTDTQYF.

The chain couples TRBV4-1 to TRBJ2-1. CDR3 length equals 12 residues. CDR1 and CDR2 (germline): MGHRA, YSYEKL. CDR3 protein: CASSQDRSEKFF.

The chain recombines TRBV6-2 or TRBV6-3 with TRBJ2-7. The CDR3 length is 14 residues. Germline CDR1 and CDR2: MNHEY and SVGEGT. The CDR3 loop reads CASSYEIPSYEQYF.

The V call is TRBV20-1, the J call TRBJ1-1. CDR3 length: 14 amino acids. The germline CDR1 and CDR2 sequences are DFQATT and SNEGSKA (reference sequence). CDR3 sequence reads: CSARDTDLGTEAFF.